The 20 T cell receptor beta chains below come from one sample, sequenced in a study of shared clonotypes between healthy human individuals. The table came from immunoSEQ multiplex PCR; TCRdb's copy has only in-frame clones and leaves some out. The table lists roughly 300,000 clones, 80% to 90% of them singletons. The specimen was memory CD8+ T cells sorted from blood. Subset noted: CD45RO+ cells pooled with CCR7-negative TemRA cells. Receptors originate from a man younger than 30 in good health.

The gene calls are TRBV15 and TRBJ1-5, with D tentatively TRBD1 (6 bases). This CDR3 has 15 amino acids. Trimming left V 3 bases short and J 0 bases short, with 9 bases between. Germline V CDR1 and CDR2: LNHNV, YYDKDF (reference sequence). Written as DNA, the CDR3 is TGTGCCACCAGCAGGGGGGACACTAGCAATCAGCCCCAGCATTTT. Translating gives CATSRGDTSNQPQHF.

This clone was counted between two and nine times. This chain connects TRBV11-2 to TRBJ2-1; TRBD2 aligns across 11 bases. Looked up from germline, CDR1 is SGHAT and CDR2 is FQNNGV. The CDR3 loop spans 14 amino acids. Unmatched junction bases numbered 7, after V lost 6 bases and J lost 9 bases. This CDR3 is CASRFSGGAAEQFF. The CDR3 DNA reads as TGTGCCAGCAGATTTAGCGGGGGGGCCGCTGAGCAGTTCTTC. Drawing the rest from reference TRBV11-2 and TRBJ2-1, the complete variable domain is EAGVAQSPRYKIIEKRQSVAFWCNPISGHATLYWYQQILGQGPKLLIQFQNNGVVDDSQLPKDRFSAERLKGVDSTLKIQPAKLEDSAVYLCASRFSGGAAEQFFGPGTRLTVL.

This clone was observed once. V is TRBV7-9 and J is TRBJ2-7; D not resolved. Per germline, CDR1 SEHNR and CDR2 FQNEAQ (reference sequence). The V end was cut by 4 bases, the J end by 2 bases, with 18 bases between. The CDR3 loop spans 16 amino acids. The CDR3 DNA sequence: TGTGCCAGCAGCTCCGGACGGGCACCGAATCCCTACGAGCAGTACTTC. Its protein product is CASSSGRAPNPYEQYF.

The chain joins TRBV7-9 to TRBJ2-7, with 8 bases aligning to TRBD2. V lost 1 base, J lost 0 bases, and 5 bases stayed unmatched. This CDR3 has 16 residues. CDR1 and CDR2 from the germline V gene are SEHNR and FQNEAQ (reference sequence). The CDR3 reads CASSLVGLAGSYEQYF. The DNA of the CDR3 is TGTGCCAGCAGCTTAGTGGGTCTAGCGGGCTCCTACGAGCAGTACTTC.

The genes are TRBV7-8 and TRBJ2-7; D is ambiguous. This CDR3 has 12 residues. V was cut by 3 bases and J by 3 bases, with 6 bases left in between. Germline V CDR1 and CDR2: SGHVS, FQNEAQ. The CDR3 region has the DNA TGTGCCAGCAGCTTGGACCTCTACGAGCAGTACTTC. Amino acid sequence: CASSLDLYEQYF.

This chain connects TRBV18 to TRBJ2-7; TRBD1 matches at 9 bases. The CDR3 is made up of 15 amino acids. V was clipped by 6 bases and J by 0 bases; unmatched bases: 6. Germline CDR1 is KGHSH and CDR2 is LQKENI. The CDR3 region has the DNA TGTGCCAGCTCCGAGGGACAGGGAAACTCCTACGAGCAGTACTTC. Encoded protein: CASSEGQGNSYEQYF.

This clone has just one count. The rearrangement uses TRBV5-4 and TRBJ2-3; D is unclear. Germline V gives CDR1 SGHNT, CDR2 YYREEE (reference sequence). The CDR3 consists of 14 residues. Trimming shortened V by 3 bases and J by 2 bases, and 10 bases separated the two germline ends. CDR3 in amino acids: CASSSTRITDTQYF. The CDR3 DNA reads TGTGCCAGCAGCTCGACCCGTATCACAGATACGCAGTATTTT.

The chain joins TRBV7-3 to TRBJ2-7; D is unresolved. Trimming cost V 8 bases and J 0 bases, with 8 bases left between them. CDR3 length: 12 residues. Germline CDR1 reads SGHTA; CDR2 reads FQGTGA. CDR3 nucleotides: TGTGCCAGCCCCCCGGGCTCCTACGAGCAGTACTTC. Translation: CASPPGSYEQYF. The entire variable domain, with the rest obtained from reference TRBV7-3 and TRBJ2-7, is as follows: GAGVSQTPSNKVTEKGKYVELRCDPISGHTALYWYRQSLGQGPEFLIYFQGTGAADDSGLPNDRFFAVRPEGSVSTLKIQRTERGDSAVYLCASPPGSYEQYFGPGTRLTVT.

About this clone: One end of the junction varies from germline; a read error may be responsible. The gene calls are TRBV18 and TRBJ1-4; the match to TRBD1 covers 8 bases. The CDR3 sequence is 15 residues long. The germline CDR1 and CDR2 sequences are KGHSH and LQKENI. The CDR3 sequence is CASSSPGGRVEKLFF. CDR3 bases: TGTGCCAGCTCATCACCAGGGGGCAGGGTTGAAAAACTGTTTTTT.

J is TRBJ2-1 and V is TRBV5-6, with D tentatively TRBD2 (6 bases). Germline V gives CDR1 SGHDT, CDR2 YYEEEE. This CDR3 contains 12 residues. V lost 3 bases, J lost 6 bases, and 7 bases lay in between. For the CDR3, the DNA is TGTGCCAGCAGCTGGGGGGTCAATGAGCAGTTCTTC. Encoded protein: CASSWGVNEQFF. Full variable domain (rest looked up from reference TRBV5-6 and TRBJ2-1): DAGVTQSPTHLIKTRGQQVTLRCSPKSGHDTVSWYQQALGQGPQFIFQYYEEEERQRGNFPDRFSGHQFPNYSSELNVNALLLGDSALYLCASSWGVNEQFFGPGTRLTVL.

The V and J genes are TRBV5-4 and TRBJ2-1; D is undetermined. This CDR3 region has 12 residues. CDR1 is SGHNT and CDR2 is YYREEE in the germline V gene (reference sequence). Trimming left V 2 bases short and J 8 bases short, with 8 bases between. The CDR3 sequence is CASSFNYYEQFF. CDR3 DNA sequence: TGTGCCAGCAGCTTTAATTACTATGAGCAGTTCTTC.

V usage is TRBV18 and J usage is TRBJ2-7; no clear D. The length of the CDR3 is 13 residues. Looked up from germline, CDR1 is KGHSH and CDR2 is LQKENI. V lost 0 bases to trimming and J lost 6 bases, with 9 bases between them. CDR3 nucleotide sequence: TGTGCCAGCTCACCACCGGAATCAAGCGAGCAGTACTTC. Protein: CASSPPESSEQYF.

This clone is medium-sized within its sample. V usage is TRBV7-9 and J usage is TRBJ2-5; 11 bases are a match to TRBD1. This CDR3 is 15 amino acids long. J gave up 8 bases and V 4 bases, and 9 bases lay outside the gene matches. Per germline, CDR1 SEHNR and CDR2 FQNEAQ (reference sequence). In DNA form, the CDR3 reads TGTGCCAGCAGCTACGGACAGGGGGCGATCGAAACCCAGTACTTC. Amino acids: CASSYGQGAIETQYF.

In DNA form, the CDR3 reads TGTGCCAGTAGTATAATGGGGGCCGACTATGGCTACACCTTC. Residues: CASSIMGADYGYTF. This sequence joins TRBV19 and TRBJ1-2, with TRBD1 as a possible D gene (6 bases). The CDR3 has 14 residues. Trimming removed 2 bases from V and 3 bases from J, with 10 bases in between. The V gene's germline CDR1 is LNHDA and CDR2 SQIVND (reference sequence). Full variable domain (outside the CDR3, taken from reference TRBV19 and TRBJ1-2): DGGITQSPKYLFRKEGQNVTLSCEQNLNHDAMYWYRQDPGQGLRLIYYSQIVNDFQKGDIAEGYSVSREKKESFPLTVTSAQKNPTAFYLCASSIMGADYGYTFGSGTRLTVV.

In nucleotides, the CDR3 is TGTGCCAGCAGTGAAAGGGCGTGGGGGGATTTTCACACCATATATTTT. Protein product: CASSERAWGDFHTIYF. The genes are TRBV6-1 and TRBJ1-3, with D tentatively TRBD1 (5 bases). V lost 2 bases, J lost 8 bases, and 19 bases lay in between. This CDR3 comprises 16 residues. Germline-derived CDR1 and CDR2 are MNHNS and SASEGT.

The CDR3 nucleotides read TGTGCCAGCAGTCCCCGGGACAATAATGAAAAACTGTTTTTT. Translated: CASSPRDNNEKLFF. The chain links TRBV6-6 to TRBJ1-4, with D perhaps TRBD1 (6 bases). This CDR3 has 14 residues. Per germline, CDR1 MNHNY and CDR2 SVGAGI (reference sequence). V lost 5 bases and J lost 4, with 11 bases in between.

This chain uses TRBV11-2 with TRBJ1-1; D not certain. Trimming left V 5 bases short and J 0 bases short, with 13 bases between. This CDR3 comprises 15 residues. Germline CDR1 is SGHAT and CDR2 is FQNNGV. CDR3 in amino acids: CASSHSGGLNTEAFF. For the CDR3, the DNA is TGTGCCAGCAGCCATTCGGGCGGTCTGAACACTGAAGCTTTCTTT.

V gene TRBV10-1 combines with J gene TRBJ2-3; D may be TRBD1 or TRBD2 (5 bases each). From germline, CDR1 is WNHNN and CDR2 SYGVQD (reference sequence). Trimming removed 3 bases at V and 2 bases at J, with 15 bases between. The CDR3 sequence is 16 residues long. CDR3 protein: CASSDRAGTYTDTQYF. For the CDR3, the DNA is TGCGCCAGCAGTGATCGGGCCGGGACCTACACAGATACGCAGTATTTT.

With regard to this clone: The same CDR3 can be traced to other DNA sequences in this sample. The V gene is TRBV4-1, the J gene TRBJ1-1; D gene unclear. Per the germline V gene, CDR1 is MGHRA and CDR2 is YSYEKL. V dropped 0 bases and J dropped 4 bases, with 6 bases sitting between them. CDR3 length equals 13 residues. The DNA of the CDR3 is TGCGCCAGCAGCCAAGATCGAGGCACTGAAGCTTTCTTT. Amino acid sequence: CASSQDRGTEAFF.

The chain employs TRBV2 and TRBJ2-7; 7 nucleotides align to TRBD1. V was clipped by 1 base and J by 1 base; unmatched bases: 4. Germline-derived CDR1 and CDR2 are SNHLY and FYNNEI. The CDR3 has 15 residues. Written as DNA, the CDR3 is TGTGCCAGCAGTGAAGGTCAGGGGGTTTCCTACGAGCAGTACTTC. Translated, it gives CASSEGQGVSYEQYF.